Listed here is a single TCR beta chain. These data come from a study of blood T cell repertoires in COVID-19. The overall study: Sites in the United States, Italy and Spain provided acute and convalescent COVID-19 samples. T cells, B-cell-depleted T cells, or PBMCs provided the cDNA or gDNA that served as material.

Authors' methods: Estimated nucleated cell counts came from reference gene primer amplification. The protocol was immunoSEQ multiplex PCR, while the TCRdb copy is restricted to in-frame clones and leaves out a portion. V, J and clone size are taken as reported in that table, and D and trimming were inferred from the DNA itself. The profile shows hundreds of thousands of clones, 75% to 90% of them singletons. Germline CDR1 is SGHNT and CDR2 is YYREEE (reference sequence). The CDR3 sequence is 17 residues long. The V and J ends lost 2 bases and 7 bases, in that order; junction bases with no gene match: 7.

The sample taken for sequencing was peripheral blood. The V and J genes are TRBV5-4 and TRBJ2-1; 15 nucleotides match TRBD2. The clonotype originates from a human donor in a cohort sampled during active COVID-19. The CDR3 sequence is CASSFTRTSGGANEQFF. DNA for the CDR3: TGTGCCAGCAGCTTCACAAGGACTAGCGGGGGGGCAAATGAGCAGTTCTTC.